This TCR beta chain was sequenced for a study of radiotherapy plus CTLA-4 blockade in lung cancer (dated by TCRdb to the late 2010s). Looking at the study overall: Among the enrolled patients, 15% to 20% had an objective response, and less than 40% reached disease control.

Library prep was done by the immunoSEQ multiplex PCR assay. TCRdb obtained this table from immuneACCESS and retained in-frame rearrangements with V and J assigned. These tables miss some clones; where compared with another copy, unresolved V genes account for less than half of the shortfall, and the remainder is unexplained. The table for this sample lists around 99,000 clones; 80% to 90% of them were counted only once. The ten largest clones capture 4% to 6% of the sample. The study evaluated CTLA-4 blockade (ipilimumab) given together with focal radiation therapy in patients who had chemo-refractory metastatic non-small-cell lung cancer. The CDR3 contains 13 residues, cysteine and phenylalanine counted. Here the CDR3 DNA is all that survives: 39 bases in frame from base 1. The trim is 3 bases for V and 6 bases for J, with a gap of 9 bases between the germline ends. From the germline V gene, CDR1 is SGHAT and CDR2 is FQNNGV.

Only a few counts were recorded for this clone. Its antigen is not yet known. No base quality information exists; no much larger clone differs at one position. Broader findings and caveats from the paper: Early dynamic changes in blood T cell clones, together with increased serum interferon-beta after radiation, were reported as the strongest predictors of response. After treatment with radiotherapy and ipilimumab, TCR clones that came from tumors expanded in the peripheral blood.

The specimen comprised peripheral blood, sampled from a patient treated with radiotherapy plus ipilimumab. The receptor was isolated from a human donor with non-small cell lung cancer that progressed on radiotherapy plus ipilimumab. The chain joins TRBV11-2 to TRBJ2-1; the D segment could be TRBD2, given 5 matching bases. The CDR3 loop reads CASSFLDSNEQFF. Here is the DNA: TGTGCCAGCAGCTTCCTGGACTCCAATGAGCAGTTCTTC.